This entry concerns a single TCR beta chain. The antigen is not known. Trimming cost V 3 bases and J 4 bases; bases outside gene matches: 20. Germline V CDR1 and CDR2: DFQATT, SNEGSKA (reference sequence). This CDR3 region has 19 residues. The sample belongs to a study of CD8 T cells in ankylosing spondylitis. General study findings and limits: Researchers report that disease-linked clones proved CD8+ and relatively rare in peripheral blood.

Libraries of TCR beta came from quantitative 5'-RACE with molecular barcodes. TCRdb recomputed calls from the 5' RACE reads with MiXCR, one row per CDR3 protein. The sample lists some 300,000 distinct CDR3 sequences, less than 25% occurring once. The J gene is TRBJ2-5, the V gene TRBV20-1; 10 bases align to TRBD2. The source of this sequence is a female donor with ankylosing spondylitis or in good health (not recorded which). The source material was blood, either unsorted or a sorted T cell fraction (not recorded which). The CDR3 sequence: CSARSGETSGVVVGETQYF. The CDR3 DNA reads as TGCAGTGCTAGGTCTGGGGAAACTAGCGGGGTGGTGGTAGGAGAGACCCAGTACTTC.